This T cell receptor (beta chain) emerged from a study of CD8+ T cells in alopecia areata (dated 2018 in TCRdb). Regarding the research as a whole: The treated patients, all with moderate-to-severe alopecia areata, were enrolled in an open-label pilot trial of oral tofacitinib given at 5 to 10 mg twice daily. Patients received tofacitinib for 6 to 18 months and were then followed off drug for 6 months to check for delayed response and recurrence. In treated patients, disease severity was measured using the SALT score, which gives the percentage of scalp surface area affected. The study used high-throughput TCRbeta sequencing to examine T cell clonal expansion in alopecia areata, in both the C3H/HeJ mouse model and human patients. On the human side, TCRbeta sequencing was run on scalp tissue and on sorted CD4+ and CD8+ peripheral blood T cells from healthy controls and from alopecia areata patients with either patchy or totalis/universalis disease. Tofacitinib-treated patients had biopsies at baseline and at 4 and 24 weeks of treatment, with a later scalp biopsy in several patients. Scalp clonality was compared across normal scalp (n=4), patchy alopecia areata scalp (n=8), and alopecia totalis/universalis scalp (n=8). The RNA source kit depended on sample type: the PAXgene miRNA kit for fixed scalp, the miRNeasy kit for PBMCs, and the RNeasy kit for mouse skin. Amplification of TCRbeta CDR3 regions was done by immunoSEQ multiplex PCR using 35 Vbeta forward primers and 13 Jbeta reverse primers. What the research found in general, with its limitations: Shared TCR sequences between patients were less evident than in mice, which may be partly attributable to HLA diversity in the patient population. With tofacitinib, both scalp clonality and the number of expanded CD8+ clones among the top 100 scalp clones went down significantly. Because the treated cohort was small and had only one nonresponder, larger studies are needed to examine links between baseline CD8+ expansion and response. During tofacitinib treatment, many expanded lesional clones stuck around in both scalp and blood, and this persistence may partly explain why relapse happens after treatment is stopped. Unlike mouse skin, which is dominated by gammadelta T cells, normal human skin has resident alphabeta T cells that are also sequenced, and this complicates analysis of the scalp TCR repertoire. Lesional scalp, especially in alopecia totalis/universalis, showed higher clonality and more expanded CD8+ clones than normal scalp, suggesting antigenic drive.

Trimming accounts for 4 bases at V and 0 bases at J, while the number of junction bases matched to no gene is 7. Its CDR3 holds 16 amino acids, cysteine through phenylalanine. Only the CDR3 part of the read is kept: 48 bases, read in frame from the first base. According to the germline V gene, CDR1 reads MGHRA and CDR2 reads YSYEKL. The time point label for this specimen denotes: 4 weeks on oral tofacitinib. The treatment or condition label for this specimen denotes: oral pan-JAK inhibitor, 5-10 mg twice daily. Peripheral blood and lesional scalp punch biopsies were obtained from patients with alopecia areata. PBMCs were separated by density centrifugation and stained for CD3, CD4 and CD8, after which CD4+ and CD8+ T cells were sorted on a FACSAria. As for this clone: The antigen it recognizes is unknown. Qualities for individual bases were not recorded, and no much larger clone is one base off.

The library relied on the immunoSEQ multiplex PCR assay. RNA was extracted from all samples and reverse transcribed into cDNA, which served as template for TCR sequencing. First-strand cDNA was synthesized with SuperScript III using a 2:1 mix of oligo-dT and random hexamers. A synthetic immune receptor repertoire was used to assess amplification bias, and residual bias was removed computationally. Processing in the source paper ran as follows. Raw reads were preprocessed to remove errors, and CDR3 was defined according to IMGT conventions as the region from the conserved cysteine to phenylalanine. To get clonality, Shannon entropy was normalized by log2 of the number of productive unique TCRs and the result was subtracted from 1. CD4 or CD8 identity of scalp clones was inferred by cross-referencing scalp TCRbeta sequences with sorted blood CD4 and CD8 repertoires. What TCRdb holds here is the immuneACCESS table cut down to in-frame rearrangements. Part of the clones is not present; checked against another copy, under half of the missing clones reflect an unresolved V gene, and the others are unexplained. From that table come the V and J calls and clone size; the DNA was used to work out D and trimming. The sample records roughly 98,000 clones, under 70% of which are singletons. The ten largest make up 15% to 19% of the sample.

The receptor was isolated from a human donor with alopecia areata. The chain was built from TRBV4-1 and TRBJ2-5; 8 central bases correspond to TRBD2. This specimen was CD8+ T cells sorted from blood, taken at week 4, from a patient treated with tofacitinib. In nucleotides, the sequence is TGCGCCAGCAGCCTTTCGGCCGGGGGGGACCAAGAGACCCAGTACTTC. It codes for CASSLSAGGDQETQYF.